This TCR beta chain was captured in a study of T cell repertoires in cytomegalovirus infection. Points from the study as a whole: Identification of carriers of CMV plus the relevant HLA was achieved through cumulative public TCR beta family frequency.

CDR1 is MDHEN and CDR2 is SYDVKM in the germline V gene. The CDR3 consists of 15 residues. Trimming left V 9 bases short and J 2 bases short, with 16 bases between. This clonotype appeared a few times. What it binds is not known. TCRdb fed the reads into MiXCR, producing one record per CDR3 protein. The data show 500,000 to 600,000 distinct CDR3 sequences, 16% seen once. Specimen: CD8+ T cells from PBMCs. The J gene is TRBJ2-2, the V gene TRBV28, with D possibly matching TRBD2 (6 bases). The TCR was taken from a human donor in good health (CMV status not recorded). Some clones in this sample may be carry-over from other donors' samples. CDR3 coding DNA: TGTGCCAGTAGTGCCGGGACTTATAACACCGGGGAGCTGTTTTTT. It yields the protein CASSAGTYNTGELFF.